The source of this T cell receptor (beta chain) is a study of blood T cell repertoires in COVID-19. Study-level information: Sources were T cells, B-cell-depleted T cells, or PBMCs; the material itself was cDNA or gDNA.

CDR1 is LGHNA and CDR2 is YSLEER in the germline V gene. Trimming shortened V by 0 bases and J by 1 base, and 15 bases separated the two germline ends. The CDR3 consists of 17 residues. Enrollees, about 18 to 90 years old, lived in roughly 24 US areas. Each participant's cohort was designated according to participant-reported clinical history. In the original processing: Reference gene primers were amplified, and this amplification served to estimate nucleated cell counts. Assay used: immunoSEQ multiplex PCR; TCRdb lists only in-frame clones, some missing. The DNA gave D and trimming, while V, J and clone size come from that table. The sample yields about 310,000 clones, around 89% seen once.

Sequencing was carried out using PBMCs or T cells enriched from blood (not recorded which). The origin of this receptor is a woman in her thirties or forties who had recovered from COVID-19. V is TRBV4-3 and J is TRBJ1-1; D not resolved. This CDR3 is CASSQDRSGFENTEAFF. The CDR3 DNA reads TGCGCCAGCAGCCAAGATCGCTCGGGGTTCGAGAACACTGAAGCTTTCTTT.